What follows is one TCR beta chain and its context. Using constant-segment primers, 5'RACE produced TCR alpha and TCR beta cDNA libraries carrying sample barcodes and UMIs. In TCRdb, the 5' RACE reads were re-called with MiXCR into one record per CDR3 protein. The sample shows 60,000 to 65,000 distinct CDR3 sequences, about a tenth of them seen only once. The entry originates in a study of T-cell memory formation after mild COVID-19. Across the whole study: TCR clusters were mostly donor specific.

This CDR3 has 15 residues. V was cut by 6 bases and J by 7 bases, with 16 bases left in between. Germline CDR1 and CDR2: MDHEN and SYDVKM. The sequence came from a man aged 18 to 30 who had mild COVID-19 (a few samples of this study predate the infection). Cell type and time point are not known. V and J are TRBV28 and TRBJ1-6; a weak D match, TRBD1 (5 bases). Material for sequencing was PBMCs or a T cell subset sorted from them (not recorded which). The CDR3 sequence is CASSTTAELNSPLHF. CDR3 nucleotide sequence: TGTGCCAGCAGCACGACAGCCGAGTTAAATTCACCCCTCCACTTT.